This TCR beta chain is drawn from a study of identical twins. General study points: Excess sharing by twins proved weaker in beta out-of-frame sequences. Reduced insertions were recorded for abundant cord blood beta clonotypes, with no such pattern in memory repertoires. Out-of-frame alpha sequences shared between twins exhibited an excess of low generation probability.

Unique molecular identifiers were present on the cDNA, which also gained a universal primer site by template switching. TCRdb fed the 5' RACE reads into MiXCR, producing one record per CDR3 protein. The repertoire includes just under 550,000 distinct CDR3 sequences, roughly 15% of them detected once, and roughly 0.46% sits in the top ten. V gave up 6 bases and J gave up 7 bases, with 3 bases separating them. The CDR3 loop spans 9 amino acids. As regards this clonotype: Its antigen is unknown.

These data also formed part of another study, on yellow fever vaccine responses in identical twins.

The sequencing sample was made of CD4+ T cells sorted from blood. The chain employs TRBV12-3 or TRBV12-4 and TRBJ2-5; D call uncertain. The sequence was collected from a woman aged 18 to 35 in good health. CDR3 region: CASSWTQYF. In DNA, the CDR3 is TGTGCCAGCAGCTGGACCCAGTACTTC.